The rows below give T cell receptor beta chains drawn from one sample of a study of OX40 agonist ivuxolimab in advanced cancers. Profiling relied on immunoSEQ multiplex PCR, and the TCRdb table lists in-frame clones only, not all of them. The table has under 40,000 clones, approximately 72% seen once. This specimen consisted of CD4+ or CD8+ T cells sorted from blood, obtained in a trial of the OX40 agonist ivuxolimab. The receptor set was obtained from an adult with an advanced solid tumor such as melanoma, head and neck, liver or kidney cancer. CDR3s include the opening cysteine and the closing phenylalanine or tryptophan. Fields, in order: J gene, clone size, V gene, D gene, CDR3 protein, CDR3 DNA. The D gene is left open where the match is weak. Clone size is shown for a subset of rows, as once, few, many or a class of expanded clone.

TRBJ2-1 | few | TRBV19 | TRBD2 | CASSIQSSGVYEQFF | TGTGCCAGTAGTATCCAATCTAGCGGGGTATATGAGCAGTTCTTC
TRBJ2-5 | - | TRBV5-1 | - | CASSQSGWSRTQYF | TGCGCCAGCAGTCAAAGCGGCTGGTCCAGGACCCAGTACTTC
TRBJ2-1 | - | TRBV30 | - | CACRTPQGKQFF | TGTGCCTGCAGGACTCCGCAAGGGAAGCAGTTCTTC
TRBJ1-3 | few | TRBV30 | - | CAFKAGAGNTIYF | TGTGCCTTCAAAGCGGGAGCTGGAAACACCATATATTTT
TRBJ2-2 | - | TRBV6-6 | TRBD2 | CASSPLAGGPGELFF | TGTGCCAGCAGTCCCCTAGCGGGGGGGCCCGGGGAGCTGTTTTTT
TRBJ2-7 | - | TRBV5-1 | TRBD1 | CASRGTGTGHEQYF | TGCGCCAGCAGGGGGACAGGGACCGGACACGAGCAGTACTTC
TRBJ1-2 | - | TRBV29-1 | TRBD1 | CSARDRDDYGYTF | TGCAGCGCAAGGGACAGGGATGACTATGGCTACACCTTC
TRBJ1-1 | - | TRBV6-1 | - | CASSRTWFSNEAFF | TGTGCCAGCAGTCGCACGTGGTTTTCAAATGAAGCTTTCTTT
TRBJ1-1 | once | TRBV19 | TRBD1 | CASSIAGGESDTEAFF | TGTGCCAGTAGTATAGCAGGGGGCGAGTCGGACACTGAAGCTTTCTTT
TRBJ1-1 | - | TRBV2 | TRBD1 | CASSPGTGSTEAFF | TGTGCCAGCAGCCCCGGGACAGGGAGCACTGAAGCTTTCTTT
TRBJ1-1 | - | TRBV7-9 | - | CASSLAMAGGSTEAFF | TGTGCCAGCAGCTTAGCAATGGCGGGGGGTAGCACTGAAGCTTTCTTT
TRBJ2-5 | - | TRBV18 | - | CASSPDRSQETQYF | TGTGCCAGCTCACCGGACAGATCACAAGAGACCCAGTACTTC
TRBJ1-6 | - | TRBV27 | - | CASSFGVHSPLHF | TGTGCCAGCAGTTTCGGGGTTCATTCACCCCTCCACTTT
TRBJ1-2 | - | TRBV9 | - | CASSAPRQFDYGYTF | TGTGCCAGCAGCGCCCCCCGACAGTTTGATTATGGCTACACCTTC
TRBJ1-2 | - | TRBV18 | - | CASSPQVEGDGYTF | TGTGCCAGCTCACCACAGGTAGAAGGTGATGGCTACACCTTC
TRBJ1-6 | - | TRBV5-4 | - | CASSSGVSGGYNSPLHF | TGTGCCAGCAGCTCGGGAGTCTCGGGAGGGTATAATTCACCCCTCCACTTT
TRBJ1-3 | - | TRBV6-6 | - | CASSYSGGSGNTIYF | TGTGCCAGCAGTTACTCGGGGGGCTCTGGAAACACCATATATTTT
TRBJ2-1 | - | TRBV7-9 | - | CASMGASSYNEQFF | TGTGCCAGCATGGGGGCCAGCTCCTACAATGAGCAGTTCTTC
TRBJ2-1 | - | TRBV7-2 | - | CASSLRGVNEQFF | TGTGCCAGCAGCTTACGAGGAGTCAATGAGCAGTTCTTC
TRBJ2-7 | - | TRBV11-3 | - | CASSLAAGEQYF | TGTGCCAGCAGCTTGGCTGCAGGCGAGCAGTACTTC
TRBJ1-3 | - | TRBV7-9 | - | CASSAGQSLAGNTIYF | TGTGCCAGCAGCGCCGGACAGTCTTTAGCTGGAAACACCATATATTTT
TRBJ1-3 | - | TRBV15 | TRBD1 | CATSRDYGTGTGNTIYF | TGTGCCACCAGCAGAGACTACGGGACAGGGACTGGAAACACCATATATTTT
TRBJ1-1 | - | TRBV27 | - | CASSPGLMNTEAFF | TGTGCCAGCAGTCCAGGACTGATGAACACTGAAGCTTTCTTT
TRBJ2-3 | - | TRBV7-9 | TRBD2 | CASSLRTSGNPPDTQYF | TGTGCCAGCAGCCTCAGGACTAGCGGGAACCCGCCGGATACGCAGTATTTT
TRBJ2-7 | - | TRBV30 | - | CAWNPPLRPTRSSYEQYF | TGTGCCTGGAACCCCCCCCTCAGGCCTACCAGGAGCTCCTACGAGCAGTACTTC
TRBJ2-2 | - | TRBV2 | TRBD2 | CASSISSGRRTGELFF | TGTGCCAGCAGCATTTCTAGCGGGAGGCGTACCGGGGAGCTGTTTTTT
TRBJ1-1 | few | TRBV4-2 | TRBD1 | CASSQDPQGAMNTEAFF | TGTGCCAGCAGCCAAGATCCCCAGGGGGCCATGAACACTGAAGCTTTCTTT
TRBJ1-1 | - | TRBV7-8 | - | CASSRGMNTEAFF | TGTGCCAGCAGCCGCGGAATGAACACTGAAGCTTTCTTT
TRBJ2-5 | - | TRBV29-1 | - | CSVVGDRETQYF | TGCAGCGTTGTTGGGGACCGAGAGACCCAGTACTTC
TRBJ1-4 | few | TRBV7-2 | - | CASSSGQQEKLFF | TGTGCCAGCAGCTCCGGACAACAAGAAAAACTGTTTTTT
TRBJ2-3 | - | TRBV11-2 | - | CASSLDPGAGTDTQYF | TGTGCCAGCAGCTTAGATCCCGGGGCAGGGACGGATACGCAGTATTTT
TRBJ2-2 | once | TRBV18 | - | CASSPTRTGELFF | TGTGCCAGCTCACCGACCCGGACCGGGGAGCTGTTTTTT
TRBJ2-5 | - | TRBV11-1 | TRBD2 | CASSSGGSLLETQYF | TGTGCCAGCAGCTCGGGAGGGAGCCTCTTAGAGACCCAGTACTTC
TRBJ2-2 | - | TRBV7-6 | TRBD2 | CASSLTASGTGELFF | TGTGCCAGCAGCTTAACGGCTAGCGGCACCGGGGAGCTGTTTTTT
TRBJ1-2 | - | TRBV7-9 | - | CASTQGPNYGYTF | TGTGCCAGCACTCAGGGACCAAACTATGGCTACACCTTC
TRBJ2-3 | - | TRBV6-1 | - | CASSEVASGNTDTQYF | TGTGCCAGCAGTGAAGTGGCTTCAGGAAACACAGATACGCAGTATTTT
TRBJ1-2 | - | TRBV28 | - | CASSFVRGGGDGYTF | TGTGCCAGCAGTTTCGTCCGGGGAGGCGGAGATGGCTACACCTTC
TRBJ1-1 | - | TRBV5-1 | - | CASSTDSRNTEAFF | TGCGCCAGCAGCACGGACAGTAGGAACACTGAAGCTTTCTTT
TRBJ1-4 | - | TRBV6-6 | - | CASSPPTANEKLFF | TGTGCCAGCAGCCCACCTACAGCTAATGAAAAACTGTTTTTT
TRBJ2-2 | few | TRBV7-3 | - | CASSLNRDTGELFF | TGTGCCAGCAGCCTTAACAGGGACACCGGGGAGCTGTTTTTT
TRBJ2-4 | - | TRBV5-8 | - | CASSLEGISKNIQYF | TGTGCCAGCAGCTTGGAAGGCATAAGCAAAAACATTCAGTACTTC
TRBJ1-5 | - | TRBV30 | - | CTWSTTFQGQNSNQPQHF | TGTACCTGGAGTACCACGTTTCAGGGCCAAAATAGCAATCAGCCCCAGCATTTT
TRBJ2-1 | few | TRBV2 | - | CASSEGAWYNEQFF | TGTGCCAGCAGTGAGGGAGCGTGGTACAATGAGCAGTTCTTC
TRBJ1-1 | few | TRBV30 | - | CAWSVVENTEAFF | TGTGCCTGGAGTGTTGTAGAGAACACTGAAGCTTTCTTT
TRBJ1-2 | - | TRBV14 | - | CASSQVLSGGYTF | TGTGCCAGCAGCCAAGTTCTCAGTGGTGGCTACACCTTC
TRBJ1-1 | - | TRBV30 | - | CAWRSGRVTEAFF | TGTGCCTGGCGGTCCGGGAGGGTCACTGAAGCTTTCTTT
TRBJ2-2 | - | TRBV4-1 | TRBD2 | CASSQDGRGRGAGELFF | TGCGCCAGCAGCCAAGATGGGCGGGGGAGAGGCGCCGGGGAGCTGTTTTTT
TRBJ2-5 | - | TRBV4-2 | - | CASSQDLVGGGRQETQYF | TGTGCCAGCAGCCAAGATCTGGTGGGCGGCGGCCGTCAAGAGACCCAGTACTTC
TRBJ2-7 | once | TRBV28 | TRBD1 | CASRATGTGGYEQYF | TGTGCCAGCAGGGCAACCGGGACAGGGGGCTACGAGCAGTACTTC
TRBJ2-3 | - | TRBV19 | - | CASTETGTDTQYF | TGTGCCAGTACGGAGACAGGCACAGATACGCAGTATTTT
TRBJ2-5 | once | TRBV6-1 | TRBD2 | CASSGTSGKETQYF | TGTGCCAGCAGTGGGACTAGCGGAAAAGAGACCCAGTACTTC
TRBJ2-3 | - | TRBV6-1 | - | CATNLKVGGDTQYF | TGTGCCACGAATTTGAAGGTTGGGGGAGATACGCAGTATTTT
TRBJ2-7 | once | TRBV5-4 | - | CASSRDTGSYEQYF | TGTGCCAGCAGCCGGGACACCGGCTCCTACGAGCAGTACTTC
TRBJ1-3 | - | TRBV2 | - | CASSEGGFSGNTIYF | TGTGCCAGCAGTGAAGGCGGTTTTTCTGGAAACACCATATATTTT